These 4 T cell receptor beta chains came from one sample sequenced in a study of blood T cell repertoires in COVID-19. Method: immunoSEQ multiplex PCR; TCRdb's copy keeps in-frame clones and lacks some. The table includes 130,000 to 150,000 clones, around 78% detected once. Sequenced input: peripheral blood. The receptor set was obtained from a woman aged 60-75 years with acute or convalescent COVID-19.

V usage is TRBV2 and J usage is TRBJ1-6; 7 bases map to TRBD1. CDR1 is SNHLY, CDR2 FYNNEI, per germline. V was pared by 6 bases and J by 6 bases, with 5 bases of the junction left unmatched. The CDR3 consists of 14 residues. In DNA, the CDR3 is TGTGCCAGCAGAGACTGGGACAGTAATTCACCCCTCCACTTT. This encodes CASRDWDSNSPLHF.

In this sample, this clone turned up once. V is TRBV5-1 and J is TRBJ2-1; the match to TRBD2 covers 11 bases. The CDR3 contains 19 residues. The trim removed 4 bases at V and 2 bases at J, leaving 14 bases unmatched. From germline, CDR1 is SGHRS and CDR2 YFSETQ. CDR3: CASSRGASGRPMAYNEQFF. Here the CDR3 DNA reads TGCGCCAGCAGCCGTGGGGCTAGCGGGAGGCCGATGGCCTACAATGAGCAGTTCTTC. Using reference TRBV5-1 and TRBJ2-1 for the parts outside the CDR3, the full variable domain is KAGVTQTPRYLIKTRGQQVTLSCSPISGHRSVSWYQQTPGQGLQFLFEYFSETQRNKGNFPGRFSGRQFSNSRSEMNVSTLELGDSALYLCASSRGASGRPMAYNEQFFGPGTRLTVL.

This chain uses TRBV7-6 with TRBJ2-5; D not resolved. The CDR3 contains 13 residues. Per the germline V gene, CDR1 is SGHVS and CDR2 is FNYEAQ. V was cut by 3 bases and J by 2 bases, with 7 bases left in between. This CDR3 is CASSFGPQETQYF. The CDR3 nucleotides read TGTGCCAGCAGCTTCGGTCCACAAGAGACCCAGTACTTC.

CDR3 amino acids: CASSSFGTFDQPQHF. The CDR3 bases are TGTGCCAGCAGCTCCTTCGGGACATTTGACCAGCCCCAGCATTTT. The V and J genes are TRBV7-8 and TRBJ1-5; perhaps TRBD1 as D (6 bases). CDR3 size: 15 residues. The germline CDR1 and CDR2 sequences are SGHVS and FQNEAQ. V lost 4 bases and J lost 7, with 17 bases in between. Using reference TRBV7-8 and TRBJ1-5 for the parts outside the CDR3, the full variable domain is GAGVSQSPRYKVAKRGQDVALRCDPISGHVSLFWYQQALGQGPEFLTYFQNEAQLDKSGLPSDRFFAERPEGSVSTLKIQRTQQEDSAVYLCASSSFGTFDQPQHFGDGTRLSIL.